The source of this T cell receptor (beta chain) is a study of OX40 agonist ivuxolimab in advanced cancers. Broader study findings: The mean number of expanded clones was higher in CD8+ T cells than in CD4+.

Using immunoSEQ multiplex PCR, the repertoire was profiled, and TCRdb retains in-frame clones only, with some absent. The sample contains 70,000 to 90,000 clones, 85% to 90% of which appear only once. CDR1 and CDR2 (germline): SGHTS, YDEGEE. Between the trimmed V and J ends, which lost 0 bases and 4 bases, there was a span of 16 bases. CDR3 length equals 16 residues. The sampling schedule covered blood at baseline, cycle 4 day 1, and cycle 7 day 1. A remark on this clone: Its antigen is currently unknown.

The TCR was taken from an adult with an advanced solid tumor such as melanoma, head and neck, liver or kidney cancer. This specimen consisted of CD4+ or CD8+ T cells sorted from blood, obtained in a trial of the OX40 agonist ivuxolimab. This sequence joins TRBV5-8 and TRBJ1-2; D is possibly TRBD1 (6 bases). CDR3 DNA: TGTGCCAGCAGCTTGGGGGGGCAGGTCTGGGGCTATGGCTACACCTTC. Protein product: CASSLGGQVWGYGYTF.